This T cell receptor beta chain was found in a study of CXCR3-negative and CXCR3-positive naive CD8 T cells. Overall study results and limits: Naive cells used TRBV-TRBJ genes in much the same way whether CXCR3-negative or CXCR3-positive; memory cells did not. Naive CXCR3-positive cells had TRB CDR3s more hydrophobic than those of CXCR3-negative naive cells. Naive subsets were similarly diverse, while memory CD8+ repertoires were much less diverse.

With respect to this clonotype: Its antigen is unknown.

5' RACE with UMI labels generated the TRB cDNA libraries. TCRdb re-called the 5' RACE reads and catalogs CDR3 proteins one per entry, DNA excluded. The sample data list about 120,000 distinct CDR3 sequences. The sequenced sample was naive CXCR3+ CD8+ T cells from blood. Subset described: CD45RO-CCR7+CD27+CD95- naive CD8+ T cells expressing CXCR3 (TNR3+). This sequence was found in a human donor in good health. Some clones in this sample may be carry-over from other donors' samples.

Here the CDR3 reads CASSQTEVAGGHYNEQFF. This chain connects TRBV6-2 or TRBV6-3 to TRBJ2-1; as DNA is missing, the TRBD1 call by TCRdb cannot be tested. This CDR3 has 18 amino acids. Germline V gene sequence: CDR1 MNHEY, CDR2 SVGEGT.